This TCR beta chain was identified in a study of PD-1 blockade in classical Hodgkin lymphoma. Regarding the study as a whole: Baseline diversity resembling that of newly diagnosed patients was seen in complete responders. By C4D1 there was a significant rise in CD4+ TCR diversity but not in CD8+ TCR diversity. Exclusion applied to patients who initiated nivolumab less than 1 year following ASCT. A reduction in baseline TCR diversity was reportedly seen in newly diagnosed patients relative to healthy donors.

A note on this clone: Its antigen is currently unknown.

The sample's time point: cycle 4 day 1 (C4D1), after more than 5 weeks of nivolumab. Autologous stem cell transplantation was followed by relapse in every patient, and brentuximab vedotin exposure varied. Sequenced by immunoSEQ multiplex PCR; TCRdb stores in-frame clones only, minus some. The sample includes approximately 21,000 clones, about 70% seen only once; the top ten take roughly 21%. The CDR3 consists of 15 residues. CDR1 and CDR2 (germline): LNHDA, SQIVND (reference sequence). The J segment lost 7 bases and the V segment lost 4 bases, leaving 6 bases of the junction unmatched. The rearrangement links TRBV19 to TRBJ2-1, with 11 bases identical to TRBD2. This clonotype was sampled from a human donor with classical Hodgkin lymphoma. Sample: peripheral blood mononuclear cells (PBMCs), taken before the fourth cycle of nivolumab. CDR3 DNA: TGTGCCAGTAGTACCCTAGCGGGGGGAGTTAATGAGCAGTTCTTC. This sequence encodes CASSTLAGGVNEQFF.